The TCR beta chain under discussion was sequenced for a study of siplizumab effects on memory and regulatory T cells. Points from the study as a whole: Roughly 75-97% of proliferating CD4+ or CD8+ clones lacked an assignable naive or memory phenotype. Alloreactive clones mapping to unstimulated subsets formed only a minor fraction. Siplizumab significantly lowered the alloreactive sequences that could be traced to unstimulated CD4+ memory cells.

Approximately 98,000 TCR templates per sample were assayed. Libraries were prepared by immunoSEQ multiplex PCR; TCRdb keeps only in-frame clonotypes and omits some of them. The sample holds some 100,000 clones, 91% seen once. Worth noting for this clone: Its matching antigen is unknown.

CDR3 size: 15 residues. Germline lookup yields CDR1 LNHDA and CDR2 SQIVND (reference sequence). With 5 bases clipped from V and 6 bases from J, the junction kept 10 bases outside the gene matches. The chain has TRBV19 and TRBJ2-3; 8 bases align to TRBD2. Sequencing was done on a sample of CD4+ T cells sorted from blood. The TCR comes from a human donor in good health. Some clones in this sample may be carry-over from other donors' samples. The CDR3 nucleotides read TGTGCCAGTAGTCTGGAGCGGGAGAGGTGGGATACGCAGTATTTT. This codes for CASSLERERWDTQYF.